What follows are 21 T cell receptor beta chains derived from one specimen sequenced in a study of metastatic and nonmetastatic thyroid tumors. Via MiXCR, TCRdb re-called the PCR reads. This table holds under 25,000 clones, about a sixth found once. Each patient came to thyroid surgery without any prior treatment (of any kind). The material sequenced was blood. The receptor source for this set is a female donor with papillary thyroid cancer or a benign thyroid nodule (not recorded which). Some clones in this sample may be carry-over from other donors' samples.

This clone was detected ten times or more. The CDR3 reads CSVLPSGGQETQYF. The DNA of the CDR3 is TGCAGCGTTCTTCCTAGCGGGGGCCAAGAGACCCAGTACTTC. V and J are TRBV29-1 and TRBJ2-5, with TRBD2 matching over 10 bases. Trimming at V came to 5 bases and at J to 1 base, leaving 4 bases not matched to a gene. CDR3 length: 14 amino acids. The germline V gene has CDR1 SQVTM and CDR2 ANQGSEA.

The sample holds many counts of this clone. The chain is built from TRBV2 and TRBJ2-1; D uncertain. Germline V gives CDR1 SNHLY, CDR2 FYNNEI. Trimming cost V 7 bases and J 5 bases, with 12 bases left between them. CDR3 length: 13 amino acids. The CDR3 coding sequence is TGTGCCAGCAAGTTCAGTTTAAACAATGAGCAGTTCTTC. Amino acid sequence: CASKFSLNNEQFF.

The chain employs TRBV11-3 and TRBJ2-2; either TRBD1 or TRBD2 may supply D (5 bases each). The CDR3 contains 13 residues. V gave up 5 bases and J gave up 6 bases, with 10 bases separating them. Germline assignment: CDR1 SGHNT and CDR2 YENEEA. The DNA of the CDR3 is TGTGCCAGCAGCCAAGAGGGGTCCGGGGAGCTGTTTTTT. It translates to CASSQEGSGELFF. The full variable domain, completed using reference TRBV11-3 and TRBJ2-2, is EAGVVQSPRYKIIEKKQPVAFWCNPISGHNTLYWYLQNLGQGPELLIRYENEEAVDDSQLPKDRFSAERLKGVDSTLKIQPAELGDSAVYLCASSQEGSGELFFGEGSRLTVL.

The table lists this clone with many counts. The chain employs TRBV4-1 and TRBJ1-1, with 9 positions matching TRBD1. CDR1 and CDR2 (germline): MGHRA, YSYEKL. J was trimmed by 2 bases and V by 5 bases; bases with no gene match: 6. CDR3 length equals 15 residues. CDR3 sequence reads: CASSSRDRVNTEAFF. The CDR3 DNA follows: TGCGCCAGCAGCTCCCGGGACAGGGTAAACACTGAAGCTTTCTTT.

With respect to this clone: A much larger clone is a single base away; this may be a read error. This likely comes from a read error, as the CDR3 has no conserved phenylalanine or tryptophan at its end. The chain uses TRBV20-1 and TRBJ1-5, with 7 bases matching TRBD1. The last part of the DNA fits TRBJ2-3 better; the J call may be wrong. Germline lookup yields CDR1 DFQATT and CDR2 SNEGSKA (reference sequence). The CDR3 is 13 amino acids. CDR3 region: CSAARDSNQPQYS. In DNA form, the CDR3 reads TGCAGTGCCGCTCGGGACAGTAATCAGCCCCAGTATTCT.

This clone was counted many times. V usage is TRBV7-9 and J usage is TRBJ1-2; D possibly corresponds to TRBD1 (5 bases). Between the trimmed V and J ends, which lost 4 bases and 8 bases, there was a span of 17 bases. Germline V lookup: CDR1 SEHNR, CDR2 FQNEAQ (reference sequence). This CDR3 contains 14 residues. The CDR3 bases are TGTGCCAGCAGCTCTAGCCTCAGGGTGACGGGCTACACCTTC. Encoded protein: CASSSSLRVTGYTF.

This clone was seen many times. This rearrangement joins TRBV27 to TRBJ2-1; 7 bases agree with TRBD2. Germline loops: CDR1 MNHEY, CDR2 SMNVEV (reference sequence). Germline trimming cut 3 bases from V and 6 bases from J; bases unmatched to any gene: 20. This CDR3 comprises 19 residues. In DNA form, the CDR3 reads TGTGCCAGCAGTTTTGGATCGTTGTTTGGCGGGAGCGTCCCCAATGAGCAGTTCTTC. It codes for CASSFGSLFGGSVPNEQFF.

The genes are TRBV2 and TRBJ1-2, with a tentative D call TRBD1 (6 bases). The V end was cut by 11 bases, the J end by 2 bases, with 21 bases between. This CDR3 is 15 amino acids long. Germline V lookup: CDR1 SNHLY, CDR2 FYNNEI. CDR3 sequence: CAGVEGGRQNYGYTF. CDR3 DNA: TGTGCCGGGGTGGAGGGGGGCAGGCAAAACTATGGCTACACCTTC.

This clone was detected many times. The chain combines TRBV24-1 with TRBJ1-4, with 9 bases fitting TRBD1. CDR1 and CDR2 (germline): KGHDR, SFDVKD. With V trimmed by 2 bases and J by 10 bases, 1 base remained unmatched. The CDR3 consists of 13 residues. CDR3: CATSDSDRGKLFF. The CDR3 DNA reads TGTGCCACCAGTGATTCGGACAGGGGAAAACTGTTTTTT.

This clone was seen a single time. The chain couples TRBV7-9 to TRBJ1-1, with a possible D match to TRBD1 (5 bases). This CDR3 is 14 amino acids long. From germline, CDR1 is SEHNR and CDR2 FQNEAQ (reference sequence). V was pared by 2 bases and J by 8 bases, with 15 bases between. The CDR3 loop reads CASSLRRDLEEAFF. The CDR3, as DNA: TGTGCCAGCAGCTTACGGCGGGACTTGGAGGAAGCTTTCTTT.

This clone was recorded at least ten times. The J gene is TRBJ2-1, the V gene TRBV6-2 or TRBV6-3, with D perhaps matching TRBD2 (6 bases). The ends were cut back, 8 bases at V and 8 bases at J, with 13 bases in the middle. The germline V gene encodes CDR1 MNHEY and CDR2 SVGEGT. The CDR3 loop spans 12 amino acids. The CDR3 region has the DNA TGTGCCAGCTGTTTGGGGGAGGATGAGCAGTTCTTC. Translating gives CASCLGEDEQFF.

This clone was counted many times. The chain recombines TRBV28 with TRBJ1-1, with D unclear. CDR3 length equals 16 residues. Germline CDR1 and CDR2: MDHEN and SYDVKM. V was clipped by 5 bases and J by 0 bases, with 16 bases between them. CDR3 protein: CASSTPFTAMNTEAFF. CDR3 DNA: TGTGCCAGCAGTACCCCCTTTACAGCTATGAACACTGAAGCTTTCTTT.

Ten or more counts support this clone. The gene calls are TRBV3-1 and TRBJ2-7, with 8 bases lining up with TRBD1. V was pared by 5 bases and J by 0 bases, with 6 bases of the junction left unmatched. CDR3 length equals 15 residues. CDR1 is LGHDT and CDR2 is YNNKEL in the germline V gene (reference sequence). CDR3 in DNA: TGTGCCAGCAGCGTCCGACAGGGGCTCTCCTACGAGCAGTACTTC. Translation gives CASSVRQGLSYEQYF.

In regard to this clone: The junction departs from the called germline gene at one end, perhaps through a read error. The chain joins TRBV11-3 to TRBJ2-1, with a weak D call TRBD1 (5 bases). The CDR3 contains 13 residues. The germline V gene has CDR1 SGHNT and CDR2 YENEEA. The CDR3 reads CSSSSGPWNEQFF. Here the CDR3 DNA reads TGTTCCAGCAGCTCAGGGCCCTGGAATGAGCAGTTCTTC.

This clone has at least ten counts. This rearrangement joins TRBV7-3 to TRBJ2-1; perhaps TRBD1 as D (6 bases). This CDR3 is 15 amino acids long. With 1 base removed from V and 2 bases from J, the gap between germline ends came to 9 bases. In germline, CDR1 is SGHTA, CDR2 FQGTGA. The CDR3 DNA reads TGTGCCAGCAGCTTAAATAAGGGGGCCTACAATGAGCAGTTCTTC. This sequence encodes CASSLNKGAYNEQFF. Variable domain in full (rest from reference TRBV7-3 and TRBJ2-1): GAGVSQTPSNKVTEKGKYVELRCDPISGHTALYWYRQSLGQGPEFLIYFQGTGAADDSGLPNDRFFAVRPEGSVSTLKIQRTERGDSAVYLCASSLNKGAYNEQFFGPGTRLTVL.

In its sample, this clone was seen many times. This rearrangement joins TRBV18 to TRBJ2-7, with D maybe TRBD2 (5 bases). The CDR3 runs to 13 residues. V gave up 2 bases and J gave up 3 bases, with 8 bases separating them. Germline V CDR1 and CDR2: KGHSH, LQKENI. The CDR3 sequence is CASSPTGNYEQYF. CDR3 DNA sequence: TGTGCCAGCTCACCAACCGGGAACTACGAGCAGTACTTC.

This clone appeared many times. This CDR3 is CASTDRNSNQPQHF. In nucleotides, the CDR3 is TGTGCCAGCACGGACAGAAATAGCAATCAGCCCCAGCATTTT. This chain joins TRBV2 and TRBJ1-5; perhaps TRBD1 as D (6 bases). In germline, CDR1 is SNHLY, CDR2 FYNNEI. This CDR3 has 14 residues. Trimming took off 7 bases at V and 0 bases at J, with 10 bases between the two ends.

This clone came up many times. The chain employs TRBV20-1 and TRBJ2-3; possible D gene TRBD2, 5 bases. Trimming removed 3 bases from V and 6 bases from J, with 19 bases in between. CDR1 and CDR2 from the germline V gene are DFQATT and SNEGSKA (reference sequence). The CDR3 runs 15 residues. The CDR3 sequence is CSASLRRADFDTQYF. The CDR3 nucleotides are TGCAGTGCTAGTCTACGGCGGGCGGATTTCGATACGCAGTATTTT.

There are many counts of this clone. The chain combines TRBV28 with TRBJ1-5, with 7 bases identical to TRBD1. V lost 3 bases, J lost 2 bases, and 10 bases stayed unmatched. CDR1 is MDHEN, CDR2 SYDVKM, per germline. This CDR3 comprises 17 residues. This CDR3 reads CASSFLPQGLGNQPQHF. The CDR3 region has the DNA TGTGCCAGCAGTTTCCTTCCACAGGGGCTCGGCAATCAGCCCCAGCATTTT. Together with reference TRBV28 and TRBJ1-5, the CDR3 gives the full variable domain: DVKVTQSSRYLVKRTGEKVFLECVQDMDHENMFWYRQDPGLGLRLIYFSYDVKMKEKGDIPEGYSVSREKKERFSLILESASTNQTSMYLCASSFLPQGLGNQPQHFGDGTRLSIL.

The chain uses TRBV30 and TRBJ1-3, with D uncertain. CDR1 is GTSNPN and CDR2 is SVGIG in the germline V gene (reference sequence). V was trimmed by 2 bases and J by 2 bases, leaving 7 bases between them. The CDR3 consists of 13 residues. CDR3 DNA sequence: TGTGCCTGGAGTCGGGCAGCTGGAAACACCATATATTTT. As protein: CAWSRAAGNTIYF.

Judged by abundance, this clone is medium-sized. This chain uses TRBV19 with TRBJ1-1; 7 nucleotides align to TRBD1. The germline V gene has CDR1 LNHDA and CDR2 SQIVND (reference sequence). V lost 6 bases to trimming and J lost 3 bases; unmatched junction nucleotides: 7. This CDR3 is 14 amino acids long. CDR3: CASRNRGGDTEAFF. Here the CDR3 DNA reads TGTGCCAGTAGGAACAGGGGAGGGGACACTGAAGCTTTCTTT.